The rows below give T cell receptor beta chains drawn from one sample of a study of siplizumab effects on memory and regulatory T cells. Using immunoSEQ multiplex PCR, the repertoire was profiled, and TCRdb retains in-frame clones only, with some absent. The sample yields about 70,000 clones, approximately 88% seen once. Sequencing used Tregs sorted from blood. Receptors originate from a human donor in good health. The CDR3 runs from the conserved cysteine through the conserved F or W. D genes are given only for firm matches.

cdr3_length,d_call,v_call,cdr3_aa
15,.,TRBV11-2,CASSLVRLSTDTQYF
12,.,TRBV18,CASSPGEETQYF
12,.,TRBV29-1,CSVGGGGIGYTF
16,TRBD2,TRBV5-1,CASSFGLAVSSYEQYF
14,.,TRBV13,CASSLGRANEKLFF
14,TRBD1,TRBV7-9,CASSLGTGLYEQYF
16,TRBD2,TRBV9,CASSVAVREGQETQYF
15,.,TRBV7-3,CASSLRRAHYNEQFF
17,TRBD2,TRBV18,CASSPPAAGSSYNEQFF
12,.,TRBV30,CAWSENRGTQYF
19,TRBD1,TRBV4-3,CASSQKRGQGKHTNEKLFF
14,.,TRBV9,CASSPRVSEGKLFF
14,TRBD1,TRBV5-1,CASSFQGAPLEQYF
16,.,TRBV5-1,CASSLNRAKDPGELFF